This T cell receptor beta chain was sequenced for a study of blood T cell repertoires in COVID-19. The wider study: The United States, Italy and Spain supplied acute and convalescent COVID-19 samples. T cells, B-cell-depleted T cells, or PBMCs provided the cDNA or gDNA that served as material.

Study members were between roughly 18 and 100 years old and lived in over 20 US regions. The CDR3 runs 15 residues. The germline V gene has CDR1 DFQATT and CDR2 SNEGSKA (reference sequence). The V gene lost 3 bases and the J gene lost 0 bases, with 15 bases spanning the gap. Study processing details: Amplification of reference gene primers provided the estimated nucleated cell counts. Using immunoSEQ multiplex PCR, the repertoire was profiled, and TCRdb retains in-frame clones only, with some absent. From that table come the V and J calls and clone size; the DNA was used to work out D and trimming. The repertoire holds 100,000 to 150,000 clones, about 88% seen once, with 2.4% in the top ten.

Specimen: PBMCs or T cells enriched from blood (not recorded which). The receptor comes from a man aged 40-49 years with acute COVID-19. This chain connects TRBV20-1 to TRBJ2-7; a possible D gene is TRBD2 (5 bases). CDR3: CSASPQRPVSYEQYF. The CDR3 nucleotides read TGCAGTGCTAGTCCCCAGCGGCCCGTCTCCTACGAGCAGTACTTC.